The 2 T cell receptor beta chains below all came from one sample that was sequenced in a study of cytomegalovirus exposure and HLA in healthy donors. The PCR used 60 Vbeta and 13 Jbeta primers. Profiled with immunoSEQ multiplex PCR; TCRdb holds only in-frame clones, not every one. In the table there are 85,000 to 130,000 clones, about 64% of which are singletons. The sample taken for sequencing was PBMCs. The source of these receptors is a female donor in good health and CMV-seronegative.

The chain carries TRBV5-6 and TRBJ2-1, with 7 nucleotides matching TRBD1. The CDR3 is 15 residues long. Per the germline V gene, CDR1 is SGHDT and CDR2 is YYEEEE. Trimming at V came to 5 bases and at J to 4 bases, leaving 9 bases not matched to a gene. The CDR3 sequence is CASRRQGRTYNEQFF. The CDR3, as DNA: TGTGCCAGCAGGCGACAGGGAAGAACGTACAATGAGCAGTTCTTC.

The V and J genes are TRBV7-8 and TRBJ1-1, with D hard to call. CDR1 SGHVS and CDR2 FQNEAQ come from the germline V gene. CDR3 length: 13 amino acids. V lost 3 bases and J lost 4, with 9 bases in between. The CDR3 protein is CASSLGPRTEAFF. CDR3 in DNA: TGTGCCAGCAGCTTGGGCCCTCGCACTGAAGCTTTCTTT.